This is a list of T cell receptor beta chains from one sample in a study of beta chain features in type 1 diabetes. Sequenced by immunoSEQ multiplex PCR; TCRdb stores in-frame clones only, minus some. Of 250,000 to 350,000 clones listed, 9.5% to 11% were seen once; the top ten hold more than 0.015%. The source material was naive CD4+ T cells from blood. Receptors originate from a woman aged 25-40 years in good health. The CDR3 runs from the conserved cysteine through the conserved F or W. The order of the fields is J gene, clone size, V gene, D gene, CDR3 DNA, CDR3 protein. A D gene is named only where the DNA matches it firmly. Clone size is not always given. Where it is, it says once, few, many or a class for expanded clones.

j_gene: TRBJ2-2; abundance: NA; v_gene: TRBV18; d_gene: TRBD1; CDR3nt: TGTGCCAGCTCACCGGGACAGGGGGCGATCGCCGGGGAGCTGTTTTTT; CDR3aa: CASSPGQGAIAGELFF
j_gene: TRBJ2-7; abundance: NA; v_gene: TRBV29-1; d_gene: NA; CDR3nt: TGCAGCGTTGACCAGGGGACGGCTAACTACGAGCAGTACTTC; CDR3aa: CSVDQGTANYEQYF
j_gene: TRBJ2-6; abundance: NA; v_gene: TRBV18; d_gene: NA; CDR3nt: TGTGCCAGCTCACTACAGGGCGTTGGGTCTGGGGCCAACGTCCTGACTTTC; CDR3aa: CASSLQGVGSGANVLTF
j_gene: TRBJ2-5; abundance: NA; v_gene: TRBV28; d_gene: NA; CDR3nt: TGTGCCAGCAGTGACCACAGGGGGGGGAAAGAGACCCAGTACTTC; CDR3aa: CASSDHRGGKETQYF
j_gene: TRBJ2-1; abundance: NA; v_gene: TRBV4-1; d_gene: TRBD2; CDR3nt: TGCGCCAGCAGCCAAGATTCCGGGACTAGCGGGAGGAATGAGCAGTTCTTC; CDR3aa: CASSQDSGTSGRNEQFF
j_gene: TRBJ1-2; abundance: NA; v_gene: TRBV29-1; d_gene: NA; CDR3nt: TGCAGCGTTGATTTGGGGCTTCAGGACGGCTACACCTTC; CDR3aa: CSVDLGLQDGYTF
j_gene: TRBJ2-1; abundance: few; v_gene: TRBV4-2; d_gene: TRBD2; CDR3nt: TGTGCCAGCAGCCAAGAGGGGACACGGGAGGGCCGGCGGGAGCAGTTCTTC; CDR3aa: CASSQEGTREGRREQFF
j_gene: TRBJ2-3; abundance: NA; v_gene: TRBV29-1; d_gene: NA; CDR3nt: TGCAGCGAAAAGCGGGTCGGGGATACGCAGTATTTT; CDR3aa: CSEKRVGDTQYF
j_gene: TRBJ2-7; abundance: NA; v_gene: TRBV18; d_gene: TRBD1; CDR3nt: TGTGCCAGCTCACCAGGGACAGCCTACGAGCAGTACTTC; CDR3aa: CASSPGTAYEQYF
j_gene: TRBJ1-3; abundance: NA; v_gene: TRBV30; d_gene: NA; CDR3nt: TGTGCCTGGAGTGCGGGGGGAAGTATATATTTT; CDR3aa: CAWSAGGSIYF
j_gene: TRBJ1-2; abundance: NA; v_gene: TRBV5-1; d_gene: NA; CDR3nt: TGCGCCAGCAGCCCTCGCCCTGGCGGGGATAACTATGGCTACACCTTC; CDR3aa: CASSPRPGGDNYGYTF
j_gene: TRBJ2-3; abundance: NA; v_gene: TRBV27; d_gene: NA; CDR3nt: TGTGCCAGCAGTTCAACGGGCGGGGACAGAAGCACAGATACGCAGTATTTT; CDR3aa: CASSSTGGDRSTDTQYF
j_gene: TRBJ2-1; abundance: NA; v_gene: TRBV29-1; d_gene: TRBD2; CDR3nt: TGCAGCGTTGCCCCGGGACTAGCGTTCTCCCAGTACAATGAGCAGTTCTTC; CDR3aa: CSVAPGLAFSQYNEQFF
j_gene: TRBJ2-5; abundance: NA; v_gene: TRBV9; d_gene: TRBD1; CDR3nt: TGTGCCAGCAGCGTACCCGGGACAGACCCCGCGCAAGAGACCCAGTACTTC; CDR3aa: CASSVPGTDPAQETQYF
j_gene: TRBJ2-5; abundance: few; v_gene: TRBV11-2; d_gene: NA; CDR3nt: TGTGCCAGCAGCTTGGCGGGAGAGACCCAGTACTTC; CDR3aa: CASSLAGETQYF
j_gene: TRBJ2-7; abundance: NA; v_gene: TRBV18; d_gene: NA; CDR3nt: TGTGCCAGCTCACCACGCGACAGCACCTACGAGCAGTACTTC; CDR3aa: CASSPRDSTYEQYF
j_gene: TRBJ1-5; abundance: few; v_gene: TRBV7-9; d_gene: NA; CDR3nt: TGTGCCAGCAGCTTAGCGGGGGAGGGCCCCCAGCCCCAGCATTTT; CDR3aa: CASSLAGEGPQPQHF
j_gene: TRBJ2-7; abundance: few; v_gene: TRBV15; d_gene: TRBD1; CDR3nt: TGTGCCACCAGCAGTACCCTTCGCCGGGACAGCCGAACCTACGAGCAGTACTTC; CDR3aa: CATSSTLRRDSRTYEQYF
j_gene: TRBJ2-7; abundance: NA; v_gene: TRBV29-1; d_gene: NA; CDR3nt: TGCAGCGCTCGGTCTAGGGAGCCCTACGAGCAGTACTTC; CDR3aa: CSARSREPYEQYF
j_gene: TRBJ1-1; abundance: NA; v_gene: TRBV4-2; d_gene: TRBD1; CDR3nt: TGTGCCAGCAGCCAAGGCGACAGGGGGCCGACTGAAGCTTTCTTT; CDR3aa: CASSQGDRGPTEAFF
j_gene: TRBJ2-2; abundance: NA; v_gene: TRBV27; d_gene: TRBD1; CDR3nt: TGTGCCAGCAGTCGGGACAGGGCGGTTCGTACCGGGGAGCTGTTTTTT; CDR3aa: CASSRDRAVRTGELFF
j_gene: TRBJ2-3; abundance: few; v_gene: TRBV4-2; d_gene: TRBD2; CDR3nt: TGTGCCAGCAGCCAAGATTCAGCGGGAGGGCCGGGGTGGACAGATACGCAGTATTTT; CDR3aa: CASSQDSAGGPGWTDTQYF
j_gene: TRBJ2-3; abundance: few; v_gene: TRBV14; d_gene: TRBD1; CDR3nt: TGTGCCAGCAGCTCCCGACAGGGTATGGATACGCAGTATTTT; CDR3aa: CASSSRQGMDTQYF
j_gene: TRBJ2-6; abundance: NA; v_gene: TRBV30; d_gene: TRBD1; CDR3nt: TGTGCCTGGAGTACGGAGACAGGGGTTTTCTCTGGGGCCAACGTCCTGACTTTC; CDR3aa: CAWSTETGVFSGANVLTF
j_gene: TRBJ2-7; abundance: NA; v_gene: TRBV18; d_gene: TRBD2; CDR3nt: TGTGCCAGCTCACCGGGACTAGCGGGAGTCGGCTCCTACGAGCAGTACTTC; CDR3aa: CASSPGLAGVGSYEQYF
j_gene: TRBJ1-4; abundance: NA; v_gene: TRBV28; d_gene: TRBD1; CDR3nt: TGTGCCAGCAGCCATGCCGGGACAGGGGGCGAGAAACTGTTTTTT; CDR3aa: CASSHAGTGGEKLFF
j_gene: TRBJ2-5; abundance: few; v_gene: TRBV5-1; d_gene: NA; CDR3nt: TGCGCCAGCAGCTTGCCGGAAGAGACCCAGTACTTC; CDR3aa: CASSLPEETQYF
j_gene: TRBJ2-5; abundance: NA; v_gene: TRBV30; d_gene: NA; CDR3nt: TGTGCCTGGAGTATGTTATCCCGGTCCGAGACCCAGTACTTC; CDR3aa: CAWSMLSRSETQYF
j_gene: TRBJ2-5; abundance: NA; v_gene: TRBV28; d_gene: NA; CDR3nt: TGTGCCAGCAGGGCACCCGGGCGGGCCAAAGAGACCCAGTACTTC; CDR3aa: CASRAPGRAKETQYF
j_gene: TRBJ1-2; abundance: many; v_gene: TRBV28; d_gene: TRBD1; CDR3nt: TGTGCCAGCAGTACAGGCAGGGGGAAGTATGGCTACACCTTC; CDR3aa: CASSTGRGKYGYTF
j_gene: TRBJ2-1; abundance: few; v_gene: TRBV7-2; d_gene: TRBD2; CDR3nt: TGTGCCAGCAGCTTAGCTGGCGGGAGGTCCTACAATGAGCAGTTCTTC; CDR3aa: CASSLAGGRSYNEQFF
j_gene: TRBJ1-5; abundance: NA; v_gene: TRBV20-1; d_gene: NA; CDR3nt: TGCAGTGCTAGGTATACTTCAACCCAGCATTTT; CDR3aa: CSARYTSTQHF
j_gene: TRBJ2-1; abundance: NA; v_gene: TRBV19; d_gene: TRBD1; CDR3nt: TGTGCCAGTAGTCTGGACAGGGGGCCGGGGAATGAGCAGTTCTTC; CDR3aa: CASSLDRGPGNEQFF
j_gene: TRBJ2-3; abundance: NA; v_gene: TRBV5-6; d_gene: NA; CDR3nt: TGTGCCAGCAGAACAGGAGTCCGGGCAGATACGCAGTATTTT; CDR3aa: CASRTGVRADTQYF
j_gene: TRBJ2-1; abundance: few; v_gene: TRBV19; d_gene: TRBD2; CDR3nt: TGTGCCAGTAGCGGACTAGCGGGCTATGAGCAGTTCTTC; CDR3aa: CASSGLAGYEQFF
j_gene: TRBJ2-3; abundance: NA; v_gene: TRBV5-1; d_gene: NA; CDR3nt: TGCGCCAGCAGCCCCCGTTATTTAGATACGCAGTATTTT; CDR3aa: CASSPRYLDTQYF
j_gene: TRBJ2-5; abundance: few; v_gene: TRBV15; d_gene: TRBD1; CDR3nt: TGTGCCACCAACAGCCGGACAGGGCATCAAGAGACCCAGTACTTC; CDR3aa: CATNSRTGHQETQYF
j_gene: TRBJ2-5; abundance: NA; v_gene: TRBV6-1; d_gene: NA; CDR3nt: TGTGCCAGCAGTGAAGGGGCCCTACCGAACCAAGAGACCCAGTACTTC; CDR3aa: CASSEGALPNQETQYF
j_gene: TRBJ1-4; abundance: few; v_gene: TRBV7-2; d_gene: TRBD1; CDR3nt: TGTGCCAGCAGTCCTCGCCCCGACAGGGCTAATGAAAAACTGTTTTTT; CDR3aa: CASSPRPDRANEKLFF
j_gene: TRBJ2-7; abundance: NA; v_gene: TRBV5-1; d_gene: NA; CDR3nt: TGCGCCAGCAGTATAGGGGAGACTAGACTATCCTACGAGCAGTACTTC; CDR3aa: CASSIGETRLSYEQYF
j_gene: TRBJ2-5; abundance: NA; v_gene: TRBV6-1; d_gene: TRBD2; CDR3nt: TGTGCCAGCAGTGAAAGGGCGGGAGGGATACAAGAGACCCAGTACTTC; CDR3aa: CASSERAGGIQETQYF
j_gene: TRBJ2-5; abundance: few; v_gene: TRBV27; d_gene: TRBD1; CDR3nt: TGTGCCAGCAGTACAATCGACAGGGGGTGGGGAAGGGCCCAGTACTTC; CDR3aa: CASSTIDRGWGRAQYF
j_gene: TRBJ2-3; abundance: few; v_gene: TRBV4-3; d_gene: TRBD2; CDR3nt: TGCGCCAGCAGCCCGACCACTAGTGCGGGAGATCAGGCAGATACGCAGTATTTT; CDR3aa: CASSPTTSAGDQADTQYF
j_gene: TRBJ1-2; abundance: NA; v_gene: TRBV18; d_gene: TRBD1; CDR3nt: TGTGCCAGCTCCGCCGGACAGGACTATGGCTACACCTTC; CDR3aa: CASSAGQDYGYTF
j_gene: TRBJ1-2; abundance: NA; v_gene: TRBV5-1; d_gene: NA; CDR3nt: TGCGCCAGCAGCTTGTTAGAAGCCGGGGGACATGGCTACACCTTC; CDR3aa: CASSLLEAGGHGYTF
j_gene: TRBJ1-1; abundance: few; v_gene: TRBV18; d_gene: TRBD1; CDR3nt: TGTGCCAGCTCACTGTCGGACAGGGAGAACACTGAAGCTTTCTTT; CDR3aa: CASSLSDRENTEAFF
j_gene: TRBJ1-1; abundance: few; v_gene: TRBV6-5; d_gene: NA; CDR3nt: TGTGCCAGCAGTTACGGGGGGGTGAACACTGAAGCTTTCTTT; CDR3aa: CASSYGGVNTEAFF
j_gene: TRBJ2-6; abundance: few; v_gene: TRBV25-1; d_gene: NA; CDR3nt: TGTGCCAGCAGTCGAGTCTCTGGGGCCAACGTCCTGACTTTC; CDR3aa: CASSRVSGANVLTF
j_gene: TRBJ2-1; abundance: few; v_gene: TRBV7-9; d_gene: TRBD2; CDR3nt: TGTGCCAGCAGCCCCAGTTGGGGGGAGGGCTGGTCGGATGAGCAGTTCTTC; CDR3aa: CASSPSWGEGWSDEQFF